What follows describes a single T cell receptor (beta chain). This specimen belongs to a study of blood T cell repertoires in COVID-19. V gave up 3 bases and J gave up 5 bases; unmatched junction bases: 8. CDR1 is LNHDA, CDR2 SQIVND, per germline (reference sequence). The CDR3 length is 15 residues. Method: immunoSEQ multiplex PCR; TCRdb's copy keeps in-frame clones and lacks some. This sample has roughly 240,000 clones, with more than 65% found just once. Material: peripheral blood. This receptor was obtained from a man aged 35-49 years who had recovered from COVID-19. The chain couples TRBV19 to TRBJ2-7; 9 nucleotides match TRBD1. This CDR3 is CASSMGQGTSHEQYF. CDR3 sequence (DNA): TGTGCCAGTAGTATGGGACAGGGAACGTCGCACGAGCAGTACTTC.